This T cell receptor beta chain came from a study of blood T cell repertoires in COVID-19. Assay: immunoSEQ multiplex PCR; the TCRdb copy retains only in-frame clones and omits some. The sample shows about 260,000 clones, 88% of them seen only once. V was pared by 8 bases and J by 0 bases, with 16 bases between. The CDR3 is 15 residues long. Germline V gene lookup returns CDR1 LGHDT and CDR2 YNNKEL (reference sequence). The gene calls are TRBV3-1 (or the pseudogene TRBV3-2) and TRBJ1-1, with D possibly matching TRBD1 (5 bases). The source of this sequence is a woman aged 40 to 50 with acute COVID-19. Sequenced input: PBMCs or T cells enriched from blood (not recorded which). The chain's CDR3 is CASQIQTDLNTEAFF. In DNA, the CDR3 is TGTGCCAGCCAGATCCAGACAGACTTGAACACTGAAGCTTTCTTT.